Listed below are T cell receptor delta chains from one sample, sequenced in a study of gamma-delta chains in newborns, infants, children. TCRdb reapplied CATT to the reads. Altogether approximately 11,000 delta-chain clones are present, about 3.5% being singletons, with the ten largest covering 8% to 10%. Sequences were obtained from blood. Every receptor here comes from a child who was a newborn, infant or young child, either healthy, febrile or measles-vaccinated (not recorded which). Each CDR3 is given with its conserved first and last residue. Fields, in order: clone size, D gene, V gene, J gene, CDR3 DNA, CDR3 protein. The D gene is left open where the match is weak. A row's size may be missing; if present it is once, few, many or a size class.

>-|TRDD3|TRDV1|TRDJ1
TGTGCTCTTGGGGACGACCCCCGATTACTGGGGGATACGCGGAAGTTCGGGACCGATAAACTCATCTTT
CALGDDPRLLGDTRKFGTDKLIF
>few|TRDD3|TRDV2|TRDJ1
TGTGCCTGTGACACCGTCTGGGGGATACGATTAGGTCTCTCAACCGATAAACTCATCTTT
CACDTVWGIRLGLSTDKLIF
>few|TRDD3|TRDV2|TRDJ3
TGTGCCTGCTACGAGCTGGGGGATAGCTCCTGGGACACCCGACAGATGTTTTTC
CACYELGDSSWDTRQMFF
>few|-|TRDV3|TRDJ1
TGTGCCTTTAGCGGAGTCTCTCGAACTCTCTATCCAACCTACACCGATAAACTCATCTTT
CAFSGVSRTLYPTYTDKLIF
>few|TRDD3|TRDV1|TRDJ1
TGTGCTCTTGGGGAAATGCGTACTCACGGGGGATACGATATGATGCCCGATAAACTCATCTTT
CALGEMRTHGGYDMMPDKLIF
>-|-|TRDV3|TRDJ1
TGTGCCTTTACACCTTCCTTCGGATACGCGGGGGATTCGGAGGGCGATAAACTCATCTTT
CAFTPSFGYAGDSEGDKLIF
>-|TRDD3|TRDV2|TRDJ1
TGTGCCTGTGACACTGTGACACCGCAGCAAGCTTATCCGGGGGATAAAAGGACCGATAAACTCATCTTT
CACDTVTPQQAYPGDKRTDKLIF
>-|TRDD3|TRDV1|TRDJ1
TGTGCTCTTGGGGAAGGGGAGAATCCCCCTGAAAATGGGATACGCGATTACACCGATAAACTCATCTTT
CALGEGENPPENGIRDYTDKLIF
>few|-|TRDV3|TRDJ1
TGTGCCTTCTTTCCCACGACGAGGCCCCTGAATTCGACCGATAAACTCATCTTT
CAFFPTTRPLNSTDKLIF
>-|-|TRDV2|TRDJ3
TGTGCCTGTGACACCGTGGGATCTACCTCCTGGGACACCCGACAGATGTTTTTC
CACDTVGSTSWDTRQMFF
>-|TRDD3|TRDV2|TRDJ1
TGTGCCTGTGACGGGTTACTGGGGGGCAACTCCACCGATAAACTCATCTTT
CACDGLLGGNSTDKLIF
>-|TRDD3|TRDV1|TRDJ1
TGTGCTCTTGGGGAAATATCTGGGGGATATCTCATCTTT
CALGEISGGYLIF
>few|TRDD3|TRDV1|TRDJ1
TGTGCTCTTGGGTTGGGGGATACGCTGTACACCGATAAACTCATCTTT
CALGLGDTLYTDKLIF
>-|-|TRDV1|TRDJ1
TGTGCTCTTGGGGAACCTTTCAAGGACCTCACCGATAAACTCATCTTT
CALGEPFKDLTDKLIF
>-|TRDD3|TRDV1|TRDJ1
TGTGCTCTTGGGGAAAATCACCAATCGTACTTGTGGGGGATACGCCAAAGAATAGATTACACCGATAAACTCATCTTT
CALGENHQSYLWGIRQRIDYTDKLIF
>medium-sized|TRDD3|TRAV29/DV5|TRDJ1
TGTGCAGCCGCGCCTCTAAGGCCTTCCCCCGTACTGGGGGCCTGGGGCACCGATAAACTCATCTTT
CAAAPLRPSPVLGAWGTDKLIF
>medium-sized|-|TRDV1|TRDJ1
TGTGCTCTTGGGGAACTTAGGGCTCCTGATAAACTCATCTTT
CALGELRAPDKLIF
>few|TRDD3|TRDV1|TRDJ4
TGTGCTCTTGGGGAAAAGACGGGGCTGGGGGATGCCAGACCCCTGATCTTT
CALGEKTGLGDARPLIF
>few|TRDD3|TRDV1|TRDJ1
TGTGCTCTTGGGGGCCAATCCTTTCCTCTCAATAGCCCCCTACTGGGGATATGTACCGATAAACTCATCTTT
CALGGQSFPLNSPLLGICTDKLIF
>few|TRDD3|TRDV2|TRDJ3
TGTGCCTGTGACCCCGTACTGGGGGTCGTCAGCTCCTGGGACACCCGACAGATGTTTTTC
CACDPVLGVVSSWDTRQMFF
>-|TRDD3|TRDV2|TRDJ1
TGTGCCTGTGACCCAGTGGGATACAAACCCCTCTACACCGATAAACTCATCTTT
CACDPVGYKPLYTDKLIF
>few|TRDD3|TRDV1|TRDJ1
TGTGCTCTTGGGGAAAAGGCCCGACTACCGGGGGGATTCTCGTACACCGATAAACTCATCTTT
CALGEKARLPGGFSYTDKLIF
>-|TRDD3|TRDV1|TRDJ1
TGTGCTCTTGGTTATCGTGGGGGAGACACCGATAAACTCATCTTT
CALGYRGGDTDKLIF
>-|-|TRAV29/DV5|TRDJ1
TGTGCAGCAGCCTTCCTACGGAGGGTTTGGGGGATAGGAGGCACCGATAAACTCATCTTT
CAAAFLRRVWGIGGTDKLIF
>few|-|TRDV1|TRDJ1
TGTGCTCTTGGGGCATGGCCGCCTACCGCCTTGTACACCGATAAACTCATCTTT
CALGAWPPTALYTDKLIF
>few|TRDD3|TRDV1|TRDJ1
TGTGCTCTTGGGGAACGATTGGGGGATAACACCGATAAACTCATCTTT
CALGERLGDNTDKLIF
>few|-|TRDV1|TRDJ1
TGTGCTCTTGGGGAAAGTTCGGGTCGGAAGACCGATAAACTCATCTTT
CALGESSGRKTDKLIF